The 30 T cell receptor beta chains below all came from one sample that was sequenced in a study of blood T cell repertoires in COVID-19. Repertoires were generated with immunoSEQ multiplex PCR, while TCRdb's copy carries only in-frame clones and drops some. This table has 200,000 to 250,000 clones, less than 90% appearing once. Input material: peripheral blood. The receptors come from a woman aged 55-70 years who had recovered from COVID-19.

The chain couples TRBV2 to TRBJ1-1; 9 nucleotides agree with TRBD1. CDR3 length equals 13 residues. CDR1 is SNHLY and CDR2 is FYNNEI in the germline V gene. V lost 5 bases to trimming and J lost 4 bases; unmatched junction nucleotides: 2. Written as DNA, the CDR3 is TGTGCCAGCAGTCGGACAGGGGTCACTGAAGCTTTCTTT. It specifies CASSRTGVTEAFF. Variable domain in full (rest from reference TRBV2 and TRBJ1-1): EPEVTQTPSHQVTQMGQEVILRCVPISNHLYFYWYRQILGQKVEFLVSFYNNEISEKSEIFDDQFSVERPDGSNFTLKIRSTKLEDSAMYFCASSRTGVTEAFFGQGTRLTVV.

V gene TRBV6-6 combines with J gene TRBJ1-2, with a tentative D call TRBD1 (6 bases). The CDR3 covers 14 residues. From germline, CDR1 is MNHNY and CDR2 SVGAGI (reference sequence). The V and J ends lost 5 bases and 2 bases respectively, with 12 bases between them. CDR3 nucleotide sequence: TGTGCCAGCAGTCCACCAGGGGCGAACTATGGCTACACCTTC. Translating it yields CASSPPGANYGYTF.

The CDR3 spells CASSRAGTDTQYF. CDR3 nucleotides: TGTGCCAGCAGCCGCGCGGGCACAGATACGCAGTATTTT. This chain links TRBV3-1 (or the pseudogene TRBV3-2) with TRBJ2-3; no reliable D call. V dropped 4 bases and J dropped 1 base, with 6 bases sitting between them. Germline V gene lookup returns CDR1 LGHDT and CDR2 YNNKEL (reference sequence). The CDR3 has 13 amino acids.

The chain couples TRBV6-6 to TRBJ1-3, with D uncertain. The germline CDR1 and CDR2 sequences are MNHNY and SVGAGI (reference sequence). V shed 2 bases and J shed 0 bases, with 5 bases lying between them. The CDR3 is 14 residues long. CDR3 protein: CASSYRDSGNTIYF. The CDR3 coding sequence is TGTGCCAGCAGTTACCGGGACTCTGGAAACACCATATATTTT.

The rearrangement joins TRBV4-2 to TRBJ1-2, with D tentatively TRBD1 (5 bases). Germline loops: CDR1 LGHNA, CDR2 YNFKEQ. This CDR3 is 18 amino acids long. V lost 0 bases to trimming and J lost 6 bases, with 23 bases between them. The CDR3 sequence: CASSQDMANGGGTNGYTF. The CDR3 coding sequence is TGTGCCAGCAGCCAAGATATGGCGAATGGGGGGGGGACGAATGGCTACACCTTC.

The V and J genes are TRBV7-9 and TRBJ1-1, with TRBD1 identical over 9 bases. V lost 4 bases to trimming and J lost 2 bases; unmatched junction nucleotides: 5. The germline V gene has CDR1 SEHNR and CDR2 FQNEAQ (reference sequence). CDR3 size: 15 residues. The CDR3 here is CASSSGQGINTEAFF. The CDR3 DNA sequence: TGTGCCAGCAGCTCCGGACAGGGGATTAACACTGAAGCTTTCTTT.

This clone was found once. The chain couples TRBV6-2 or TRBV6-3 to TRBJ2-2; no firm D call. The V and J ends lost 2 bases and 1 base respectively, with 8 bases between them. Germline CDR1 and CDR2: MNHEY and SVGEGT. The CDR3 length is 15 residues. For the CDR3, the DNA is TGTGCCAGCAGTTACGAACAAATGAACACCGGGGAGCTGTTTTTT. This translates into CASSYEQMNTGELFF.

The V and J genes are TRBV19 and TRBJ1-2; D might be TRBD1 (6 bases). V lost 5 bases and J 8 bases, leaving 18 bases between the germline ends. CDR1 is LNHDA, CDR2 SQIVND, per germline (reference sequence). CDR3 length: 14 residues. This chain's CDR3 is CASSPDRSLAGYTF. The CDR3 nucleotides read TGTGCCAGTAGTCCTGACAGGAGTTTGGCGGGCTACACCTTC.

The V call is TRBV6-5, the J call TRBJ2-7; 8 bases are a match to TRBD1. Trimming took 6 bases from V and 4 from J; bases not matched to a gene: 11. The CDR3 runs 15 residues. Germline CDR1 reads MNHEY; CDR2 reads SVGAGI. The CDR3 spells CASRDRAQIWYEQYF. CDR3 nucleotides: TGTGCCAGCAGGGACAGGGCGCAGATCTGGTACGAGCAGTACTTC.

The V and J genes are TRBV27 and TRBJ1-1; no reliable D call. This CDR3 spans 14 amino acids. The V gene lost 4 bases and the J gene lost 0 bases, with 9 bases spanning the gap. CDR1 is MNHEY, CDR2 SMNVEV, per germline (reference sequence). The DNA for the CDR3 is TGTGCCAGCAGTTCCCCGGGAATGAACACTGAAGCTTTCTTT. Its protein product is CASSSPGMNTEAFF.

This chain links TRBV3-1 (or the pseudogene TRBV3-2) with TRBJ1-3; 9 nucleotides line up with TRBD1. Trimming removed 6 bases from V and 4 bases from J; junction bases left unmatched: 7. The CDR3 has 15 residues. The germline gives CDR1 LGHDT, CDR2 YNNKEL (reference sequence). CDR3 nucleotide sequence: TGTGCCAGCAGGACCGGGACAGGGCTAGGAAACACCATATATTTT. This gives the protein CASRTGTGLGNTIYF.

V gene TRBV4-2 combines with J gene TRBJ2-3, with 7 positions matching TRBD2. The CDR3 totals 14 residues. The V segment lost 1 base and the J segment 6 bases; nucleotides outside the gene matches: 4. CDR1 LGHNA and CDR2 YNFKEQ come from the germline V gene. This CDR3 is CASSQGQGGDTQYF. The CDR3 DNA is TGTGCCAGCAGCCAAGGCCAGGGAGGGGATACGCAGTATTTT.

V and J are TRBV15 and TRBJ1-2, with 8 bases matching TRBD1. The germline V gene has CDR1 LNHNV and CDR2 YYDKDF (reference sequence). J was trimmed by 8 bases and V by 5 bases; bases with no gene match: 7. CDR3 length: 13 residues. Here the CDR3 DNA reads TGTGCCACCAGCTTTGGCAGGGGGCAAGGCTACACCTTC. As protein: CATSFGRGQGYTF.

The chain recombines TRBV10-3 with TRBJ2-3; TRBD1 matches 8 bases. V shed 6 bases and J 4 bases; nucleotides not matched to a gene: 3. Germline V lookup: CDR1 ENHRY, CDR2 SYGVKD. The CDR3 covers 13 residues. The chain's CDR3 is CAISTGGADTQYF. Written as DNA, the CDR3 is TGTGCCATCAGCACAGGGGGAGCAGATACGCAGTATTTT.

In nucleotides, the CDR3 is TGCGCCAGCAGCCGAGACAGGGACGGCGGCTACACCTTC. Its protein product is CASSRDRDGGYTF. This chain connects TRBV5-1 to TRBJ1-2, with 7 positions matching TRBD1. The V and J ends lost 4 bases and 8 bases, in that order; junction bases with no gene match: 8. Germline CDR1 SGHRS, CDR2 YFSETQ. The CDR3 spans 13 residues.

V and J are TRBV5-1 and TRBJ2-1; 9 bases agree with TRBD2. Germline lookup yields CDR1 SGHRS and CDR2 YFSETQ. The CDR3 runs 16 residues. Germline trimming cut 4 bases from V and 4 bases from J; bases unmatched to any gene: 9. CDR3 region: CASSLISGGLYNEQFF. The DNA of the CDR3 is TGCGCCAGCAGCCTGATTAGCGGGGGCTTGTACAATGAGCAGTTCTTC.

This clone was seen only a few times. The J gene is TRBJ2-7, the V gene TRBV10-3; D might be TRBD2 (5 bases). The germline gives CDR1 ENHRY, CDR2 SYGVKD. This CDR3 contains 15 residues. With 5 bases removed from V and 3 bases from J, the gap between germline ends came to 17 bases. CDR3: CAISRSEAKSYEQYF. CDR3 in DNA: TGTGCCATCAGTCGTTCGGAGGCCAAGAGCTACGAGCAGTACTTC.

The V and J genes are TRBV5-1 and TRBJ1-2; TRBD1 is a possible D gene (5 bases). The V gene's germline CDR1 is SGHRS and CDR2 YFSETQ. The CDR3 runs to 16 residues. V lost 0 bases and J 0 bases, leaving 12 bases between the germline ends. CDR3 in DNA: TGCGCCAGCAGCTTGGTCGCGACAGCGTCTAACTATGGCTACACCTTC. Its protein is CASSLVATASNYGYTF.

The genes are TRBV5-4 and TRBJ1-2, with 10 bases that match TRBD1. This CDR3 spans 15 amino acids. CDR1 and CDR2 from the germline V gene are SGHNT and YYREEE (reference sequence). J was trimmed by 4 bases and V by 4 bases; bases with no gene match: 7. Here the CDR3 reads CASSPRQGALYGYTF. The CDR3 DNA is TGTGCCAGCAGCCCTAGACAGGGGGCTCTCTATGGCTACACCTTC. Supplemented by reference TRBV5-4 and TRBJ1-2, the full variable domain reads ETGVTQSPTHLIKTRGQQVTLRCSSQSGHNTVSWYQQALGQGPQFIFQYYREEENGRGNFPPRFSGLQFPNYSSELNVNALELDDSALYLCASSPRQGALYGYTFGSGTRLTVV.

This chain links TRBV6-5 with TRBJ2-4; 7 positions agree with TRBD1. V gave up 5 bases and J gave up 1 base; unmatched junction bases: 5. The CDR3 is 15 amino acids. CDR1 and CDR2 (germline): MNHEY, SVGAGI. The CDR3 region has the DNA TGTGCCAGCAGTAAACAGGGGAGTGCCAAAAACATTCAGTACTTC. Translated, it gives CASSKQGSAKNIQYF.

V gene TRBV11-3 combines with J gene TRBJ2-3; 8 bases align to TRBD1. Germline lookup yields CDR1 SGHNT and CDR2 YENEEA. With 4 bases clipped from V and 5 bases from J, the junction kept 5 bases outside the gene matches. CDR3 length equals 14 residues. CDR3 nucleotide sequence: TGTGCCAGCAGCTCCCGGACAGGGAAAGATACGCAGTATTTT. Protein product: CASSSRTGKDTQYF.

This clone was detected many times. This sequence joins TRBV6-6 and TRBJ2-5; TRBD2 matches 10 bases. Germline V gene data show CDR1 as MNHNY and CDR2 as SVGAGI (reference sequence). V shed 7 bases and J 5 bases; nucleotides not matched to a gene: 7. The CDR3 has 14 residues. CDR3 nucleotide sequence: TGTGCCAGCACCGTGACTAGCGGGTTGGAGACCCAGTACTTC. Protein: CASTVTSGLETQYF.

This clone was counted a few times. The chain has TRBV6-1 and TRBJ1-2; 7 positions agree with TRBD1. The CDR3 is made up of 16 amino acids. The germline V gene encodes CDR1 MNHNS and CDR2 SASEGT. The J segment lost 4 bases and the V segment lost 1 base, leaving 9 bases of the junction unmatched. CDR3 protein: CASSEEIRGLLYGYTF. In nucleotides, the CDR3 is TGTGCCAGCAGTGAAGAAATAAGGGGGCTCCTCTATGGCTACACCTTC.

V gene TRBV6-5 combines with J gene TRBJ1-6, with D maybe TRBD1 (6 bases). V was trimmed by 4 bases and J by 9 bases, leaving 10 bases between them. CDR3 size: 13 residues. CDR1 and CDR2 (germline): MNHEY, SVGAGI. The CDR3 DNA follows: TGTGCCAGCAGTTGGGGGGGCGGTTCACCCCTCCACTTT. Translation gives CASSWGGGSPLHF.

This chain connects TRBV4-1 to TRBJ2-7; maybe TRBD2 (6 bases). V was shortened by 0 bases and J by 7 bases, with 19 bases between the two germline ends. The CDR3 sequence is 16 residues long. In germline, CDR1 is MGHRA, CDR2 YSYEKL. CDR3 protein: CASSQDNVAAAGEQYF. In DNA form, the CDR3 reads TGCGCCAGCAGCCAAGATAACGTAGCGGCCGCGGGGGAGCAGTACTTC.

The rearrangement links TRBV7-9 to TRBJ2-7, with D tentatively TRBD1 (7 bases). This CDR3 has 14 amino acids. The V and J ends lost 2 bases and 5 bases respectively, with 13 bases between them. Per germline, CDR1 SEHNR and CDR2 FQNEAQ (reference sequence). The CDR3 reads CASSLIVRGDEQYF. In nucleotides, the CDR3 is TGTGCCAGCAGCTTAATCGTCAGGGGGGACGAGCAGTACTTC.

The chain recombines TRBV18 with TRBJ1-4; TRBD1 matches at 8 bases. Trimming removed 6 bases from V and 7 bases from J; junction bases left unmatched: 7. Germline CDR1 and CDR2: KGHSH and LQKENI. The CDR3 is made up of 14 amino acids. Written as DNA, the CDR3 is TGTGCCAGCTCCCCAGACAGGGGTCGTGAAAAACTGTTTTTT. Amino acid sequence: CASSPDRGREKLFF.

J is TRBJ2-7 and V is TRBV6-6; 8 nucleotides align to TRBD1. Germline CDR1 MNHNY, CDR2 SVGAGI (reference sequence). The J segment lost 2 bases and the V segment lost 5 bases, leaving 2 bases of the junction unmatched. The CDR3 is 13 amino acids. The CDR3: CASSRQGTYEQYF. In DNA, the CDR3 is TGTGCCAGCAGTCGACAGGGGACCTACGAGCAGTACTTC.

This clone has at least ten counts. V usage is TRBV11-3 and J usage is TRBJ2-3, with 11 bases that match TRBD2. The CDR3 consists of 18 residues. The V gene's germline CDR1 is SGHNT and CDR2 YENEEA. V lost 4 bases to trimming and J lost 5 bases; unmatched junction nucleotides: 14. The DNA for the CDR3 is TGTGCCAGCAGCTCCAGCTGGTCTAGCGGGGGGCATATAGATACGCAGTATTTT. Its protein is CASSSSWSSGGHIDTQYF.

This chain links TRBV5-4 with TRBJ2-5, with 7 bases aligning to TRBD2. V shed 3 bases, J shed 4 bases, and the junction held 0 bases outside the gene matches. Germline V gene lookup returns CDR1 SGHNT and CDR2 YYREEE (reference sequence). The CDR3 extends over 12 amino acids. CDR3 loop: CASSWGGETQYF. Here the CDR3 DNA reads TGTGCCAGCAGCTGGGGGGGAGAGACCCAGTACTTC. The whole variable domain, filled in from reference TRBV5-4 and TRBJ2-5, reads ETGVTQSPTHLIKTRGQQVTLRCSSQSGHNTVSWYQQALGQGPQFIFQYYREEENGRGNFPPRFSGLQFPNYSSELNVNALELDDSALYLCASSWGGETQYFGPGTRLLVL.